A single sample is the source of the 15 T cell receptor beta chains below, sequenced in a study of tumor and adjacent non-tumor tissue in lung cancer. Three rounds of nested PCR, following a modified ARM-PCR protocol, produced the TCRbeta library. MiXCR was run by TCRdb on the multiplex PCR reads, yielding one entry per CDR3 protein. The sample records some 97,000 distinct CDR3 sequences, 65% being singletons. No cell sorting was done before RNA was extracted from the tissue. More than 3 cm separated this lung sample from the edge of the tumor. Sequenced: distant non-tumor lung tissue. These receptors were obtained from a man younger than 40 with non-small cell lung cancer.

The chain is built from TRBV5-4 and TRBJ2-5, with 9 positions matching TRBD2. Germline CDR1 reads SGHNT; CDR2 reads YYREEE (reference sequence). This CDR3 region has 15 residues. Trimming at V came to 4 bases and at J to 3 bases, leaving 7 bases not matched to a gene. For the CDR3, the DNA is TGTGCCAGCAGCACGGCTTTAGCGGGGGAAGAGACCCAGTACTTC. It specifies CASSTALAGEETQYF.

There are a few counts of this clonotype. The CDR3 reads CASSLISSYNEQFF. The CDR3 DNA reads TGTGCCAGCAGCCTCATAAGCTCCTACAATGAGCAGTTCTTC. The chain employs TRBV11-2 and TRBJ2-1; D call uncertain. The CDR3 is 14 residues long. V shed 5 bases and J shed 0 bases, with 8 bases lying between them. CDR1 is SGHAT and CDR2 is FQNNGV in the germline V gene.

Worth noting for this clonotype: The CDR3 ends on some other residue instead of the conserved phenylalanine or tryptophan, so this is likely a read error. This chain links TRBV6-6 with TRBJ1-1; D is uncertain. The germline V gene encodes CDR1 MNHNY and CDR2 SVGAGI (reference sequence). Trimming took off 6 bases at V and 4 bases at J, with 9 bases between the two ends. The CDR3 runs 12 residues. This chain's CDR3 is CASSNVGTEAFY. CDR3 coding DNA: TGTGCCAGCAGCAATGTGGGCACTGAAGCTTTCTAT.

The gene calls are TRBV5-8 and TRBJ2-1, with D perhaps TRBD2 (7 bases). V lost 6 bases and J 4 bases, leaving 17 bases between the germline ends. Germline CDR1 is SGHTS and CDR2 is YDEGEE. The CDR3 has 15 amino acids. The CDR3 DNA is TGTGCCAGCATCCTGGGGGGGCAGACATACAATGAGCAGTTCTTC. It yields the protein CASILGGQTYNEQFF.

By its share, this clonotype is medium-sized. The chain joins TRBV11-1 to TRBJ1-1, with a tentative D call TRBD1 (5 bases). V was pared by 5 bases and J by 1 base, with 11 bases between. The CDR3 is made up of 14 amino acids. The germline V gene encodes CDR1 SGHAT and CDR2 FQDESV (reference sequence). The CDR3 spells CASSRDLKNTEAFF. The CDR3 DNA sequence: TGTGCCAGCAGCCGGGACCTGAAGAACACTGAAGCTTTCTTT.

Comments on this clonotype: The junction does not match germline at one end; this may be a read error. The V call is TRBV12-3 or TRBV12-4, the J call TRBJ2-1; D might be TRBD1 or TRBD2, each matching 5 bases. The CDR3 runs 13 residues. This CDR3 is CTSSFGTLKEQFF. Here the CDR3 DNA reads TGTACCAGCAGTTTTGGGACGCTCAAAGAGCAATTCTTC.

V usage is TRBV12-3 or TRBV12-4 and J usage is TRBJ2-3; D perhaps matches TRBD1 (5 bases). V was clipped by 3 bases and J by 5 bases, with 9 bases between them. This CDR3 comprises 13 residues. CDR3 residues: CASSFLGLDTQYF. CDR3 nucleotides: TGTGCCAGCAGTTTTCTGGGGCTAGATACGCAGTATTTT.

This clonotype was counted at least ten times. The genes are TRBV11-2 and TRBJ2-2; TRBD1 agrees at 9 bases. The CDR3 sequence is 15 residues long. After removal of 1 base from V and 6 bases from J, the junction contained 3 bases not matched to a gene. The germline gives CDR1 SGHAT, CDR2 FQNNGV. The CDR3 reads CASSLGRQGAGELFF. The CDR3 DNA reads as TGTGCCAGCAGCTTAGGGAGACAGGGGGCCGGGGAGCTGTTTTTT.

Concerning this clonotype itself: A read error is likely, as this CDR3 ends without the conserved phenylalanine or tryptophan. The V gene is TRBV6-2 or TRBV6-3, the J gene TRBJ1-5; 8 bases are shared with TRBD1. CDR3 length equals 14 residues. Germline CDR1 and CDR2: MNHEY and SVGEGT. The DNA of the CDR3 is TGTGTCAGCAGACACGGACAGGGAGATCAGCCCCAGCATGTT. This translates into CVSRHGQGDQPQHV.

This clonotype was recorded only once. One junction end does not reproduce the germline sequence, and a read error may be involved. CDR3 DNA: TGTGCCAGCAGCTTATATAGTAGCGGGAGTTCCTACGACCAGTACTTC. It is translated as CASSLYSSGSSYDQYF. The V and J genes are TRBV11-1 and TRBJ2-7; 9 bases are a match to TRBD2. Germline assignment: CDR1 SGHAT and CDR2 FQDESV (reference sequence). The CDR3 is made up of 16 amino acids.

About this clonotype: Since a much larger clone is just one base distant, this may be a read error. This chain connects TRBV5-1 to TRBJ2-3; 7 bases are a match to TRBD1. Looked up from germline, CDR1 is SGHRS and CDR2 is YFSETQ. CDR3 size: 15 residues. The CDR3 coding sequence is TGCACCAGCAGCCTAACAGGGGCCAGCACAGATACGCAGTATTTT. Its protein product is CTSSLTGASTDTQYF.

The CDR3 loop is CSVEQGANIQYF. As DNA, the CDR3 is TGCAGTGTTGAACAGGGGGCAAACATTCAGTACTTC. The V gene is TRBV20-1, the J gene TRBJ2-4; 9 bases are shared with TRBD1. The germline V gene encodes CDR1 DFQATT and CDR2 SNEGSKA (reference sequence). There are 12 residues in the CDR3. V trimming: 7 bases; J trimming: 6 bases; junction bases outside the gene matches: 4.

At least ten counts were recorded for this clonotype. The rearrangement links TRBV4-1 to TRBJ2-1; D not certain. The germline V and J ends were trimmed by 0 bases and 0 bases, with 12 bases remaining between them. CDR3 length equals 17 residues. Germline-derived CDR1 and CDR2 are MGHRA and YSYEKL. The CDR3 sequence is CASSQDETGCSYNEQFF. CDR3 in DNA: TGCGCCAGCAGCCAAGATGAGACGGGCTGCTCCTACAATGAGCAGTTCTTC.

As concerns this clonotype: A read error may produce the germline difference seen at one junction end. The rearrangement joins TRBV6-1 to TRBJ2-1; 7 nucleotides agree with TRBD2. Germline CDR1 MNHNS, CDR2 SASEGT. The length of the CDR3 is 16 residues. The CDR3 region is CASTLKERGGYNEQSF. The CDR3, as DNA: TGTGCCAGCACCCTGAAGGAGCGGGGTGGGTACAATGAGCAGTCCTTC.

This clonotype appeared a single time. This rearrangement joins TRBV4-3 to TRBJ2-3; 9 nucleotides line up with TRBD1. The V gene end was trimmed by 7 bases and the J gene end by 11 bases; junction bases not matched to a gene: 22. The CDR3 contains 17 residues. Germline values: CDR1 LGHNA, CDR2 YSLEER. CDR3 in amino acids: CASTSPPRTGAGNMQYF. The CDR3 DNA reads as TGCGCCAGCACCTCTCCCCCGAGGACAGGGGCCGGAAATATGCAGTATTTT.